This T cell receptor beta chain was profiled in a study of T cell repertoires in cytomegalovirus infection. Background on the study: TCR beta signatures that were public indicated CMV infection and matching HLA type.

TCRdb re-derived calls from the reads in MiXCR, one entry per CDR3 protein. The sample lists about 60,000 distinct CDR3 sequences, 33% occurring once. This CDR3 contains 14 residues. The V and J ends lost 5 bases and 2 bases respectively, with 12 bases between them. CDR1 SGHTA and CDR2 FQGNSA come from the germline V gene. Findings of the study overall: HLA-C-restricted CMV clonotypes gave the most frequent clonotype in two of eight donors. Accumulated public TCR beta family frequency recognized individuals carrying CMV together with the relevant HLA.

Comment on this clonotype: Antigen specificity is unknown.

Sequencing used PBMCs, sequenced either directly or after in vitro stimulation (not recorded which). The clonotype originates from a human donor in good health (CMV status not recorded). Some clones in this sample may be carry-over from other donors' samples. V gene TRBV7-2 combines with J gene TRBJ1-1, with a possible D match to TRBD1 (5 bases). Written as DNA, the CDR3 is TGTGCCAGCAGCCCTCGGGACCTAAACACTGAAGCTTTCTTT. This translates into CASSPRDLNTEAFF.